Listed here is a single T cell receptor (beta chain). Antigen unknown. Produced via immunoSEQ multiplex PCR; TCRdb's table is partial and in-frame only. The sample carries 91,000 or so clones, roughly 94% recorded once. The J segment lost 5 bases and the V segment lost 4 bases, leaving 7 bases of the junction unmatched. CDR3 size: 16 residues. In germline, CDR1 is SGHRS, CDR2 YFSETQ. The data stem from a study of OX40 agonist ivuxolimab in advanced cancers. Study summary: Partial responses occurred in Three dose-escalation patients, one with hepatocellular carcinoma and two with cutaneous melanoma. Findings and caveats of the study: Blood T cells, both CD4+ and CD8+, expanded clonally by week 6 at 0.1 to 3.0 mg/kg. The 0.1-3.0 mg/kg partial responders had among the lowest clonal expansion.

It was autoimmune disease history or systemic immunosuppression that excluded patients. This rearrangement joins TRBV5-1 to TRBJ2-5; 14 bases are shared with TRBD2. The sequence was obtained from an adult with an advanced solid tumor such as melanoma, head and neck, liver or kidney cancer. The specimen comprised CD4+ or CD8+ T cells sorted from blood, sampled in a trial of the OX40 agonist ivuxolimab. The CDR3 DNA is TGCGCCAGCAGCCCCGGGACTAGCGGGGGTGGTGAGACCCAGTACTTC. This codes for CASSPGTSGGGETQYF.